This T cell receptor beta chain was sequenced in a study of shared T cell receptors in the human thymus. Some clones are missing from TCRdb's copy, which holds only in-frame ones; the method was immunoSEQ multiplex PCR. The sample has 550,000 to 800,000 clones, 80% to 90% seen once. Germline V gene lookup returns CDR1 MGHRA and CDR2 YSYEKL. Germline trimming cut 4 bases from V and 4 bases from J; bases unmatched to any gene: 10. CDR3 length equals 16 residues. The sample was also reused in another study, on human thymus T cells. This second study says: Thymic resections from corrective heart surgery supplied the tissue. Thymic as well as blood repertoires seemed to favor certain V and J genes unevenly.

This sequence was found in a girl under three years old with a congenital heart defect. The sample consisted of thymocytes. The chain combines TRBV4-1 with TRBJ2-7, with 10 bases lining up with TRBD1. The CDR3 is CASSRWGDRGHYEQYF. DNA for the CDR3: TGCGCCAGCAGCCGATGGGGTGACAGGGGGCATTACGAGCAGTACTTC.